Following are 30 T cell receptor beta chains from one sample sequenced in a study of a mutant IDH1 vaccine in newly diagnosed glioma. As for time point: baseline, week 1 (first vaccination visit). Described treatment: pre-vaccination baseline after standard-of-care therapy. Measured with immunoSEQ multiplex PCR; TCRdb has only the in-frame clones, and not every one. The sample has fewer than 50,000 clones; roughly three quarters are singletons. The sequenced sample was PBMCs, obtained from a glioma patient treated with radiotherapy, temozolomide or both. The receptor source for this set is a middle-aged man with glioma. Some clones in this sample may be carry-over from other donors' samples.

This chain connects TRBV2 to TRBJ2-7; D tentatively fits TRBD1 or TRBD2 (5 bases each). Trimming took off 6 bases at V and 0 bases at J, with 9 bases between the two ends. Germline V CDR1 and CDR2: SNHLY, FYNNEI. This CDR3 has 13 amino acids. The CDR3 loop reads CASSVGTSYEQYF. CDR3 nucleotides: TGTGCCAGCAGCGTGGGGACCTCCTACGAGCAGTACTTC. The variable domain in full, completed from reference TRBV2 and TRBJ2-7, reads EPEVTQTPSHQVTQMGQEVILRCVPISNHLYFYWYRQILGQKVEFLVSFYNNEISEKSEIFDDQFSVERPDGSNFTLKIRSTKLEDSAMYFCASSVGTSYEQYFGPGTRLTVT.

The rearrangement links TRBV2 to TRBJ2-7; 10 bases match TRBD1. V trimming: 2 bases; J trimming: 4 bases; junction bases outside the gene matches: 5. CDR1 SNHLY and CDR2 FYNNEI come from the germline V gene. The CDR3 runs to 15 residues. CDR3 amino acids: CASSEMGQGPYEQYF. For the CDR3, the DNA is TGTGCCAGCAGTGAAATGGGACAGGGGCCTTACGAGCAGTACTTC.

The CDR3 sequence: CASSYRGTVQPQHF. The CDR3 DNA follows: TGTGCCAGCAGTTACCGGGGGACAGTTCAGCCCCAGCATTTT. The chain recombines TRBV6-5 with TRBJ1-5; 7 bases are shared with TRBD1. The CDR3 covers 14 residues. Trimming took 2 bases from V and 6 from J; bases not matched to a gene: 4. Germline CDR1 reads MNHEY; CDR2 reads SVGAGI.

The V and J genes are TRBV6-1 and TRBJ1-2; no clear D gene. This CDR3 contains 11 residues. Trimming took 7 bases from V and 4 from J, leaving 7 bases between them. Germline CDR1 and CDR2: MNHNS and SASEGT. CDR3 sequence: CASKVIYGYTF. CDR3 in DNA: TGTGCCAGCAAGGTGATCTATGGCTACACCTTC.

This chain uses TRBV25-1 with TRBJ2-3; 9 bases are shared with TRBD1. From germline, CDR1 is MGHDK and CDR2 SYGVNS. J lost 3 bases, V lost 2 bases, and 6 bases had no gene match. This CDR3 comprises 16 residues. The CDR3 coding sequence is TGTGCCAGCAGTGAACATCCGGGACAGGGAACAGATACGCAGTATTTT. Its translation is CASSEHPGQGTDTQYF.

CDR3 residues: CASSPRPEGGEQYF. The DNA for the CDR3 is TGTGCCAGCTCACCACGACCTGAGGGCGGCGAGCAGTACTTC. The gene calls are TRBV18 and TRBJ2-7; D is perhaps TRBD2 (5 bases). The CDR3 covers 14 residues. Trimming removed 1 base at V and 6 bases at J, with 13 bases between. The germline V gene has CDR1 KGHSH and CDR2 LQKENI.

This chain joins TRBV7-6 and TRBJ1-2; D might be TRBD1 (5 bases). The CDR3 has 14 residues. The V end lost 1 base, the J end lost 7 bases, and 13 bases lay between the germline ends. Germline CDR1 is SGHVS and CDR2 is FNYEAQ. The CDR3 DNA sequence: TGTGCCAGCAGCTTAGGGGAACAGGCGGGTGGCTACACCTTC. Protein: CASSLGEQAGGYTF.

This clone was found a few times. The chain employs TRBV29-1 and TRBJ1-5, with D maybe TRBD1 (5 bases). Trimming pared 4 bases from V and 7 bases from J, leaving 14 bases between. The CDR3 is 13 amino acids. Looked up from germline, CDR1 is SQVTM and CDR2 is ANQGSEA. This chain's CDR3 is CSVGGGEDQPQHF. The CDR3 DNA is TGCAGCGTTGGGGGGGGTGAGGACCAGCCCCAGCATTTT.

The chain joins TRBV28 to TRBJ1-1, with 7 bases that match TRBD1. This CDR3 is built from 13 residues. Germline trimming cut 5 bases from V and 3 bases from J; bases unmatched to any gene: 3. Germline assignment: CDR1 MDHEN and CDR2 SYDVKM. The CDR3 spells CASSRQGDTEAFF. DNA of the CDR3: TGTGCCAGCAGTCGACAGGGTGACACTGAAGCTTTCTTT. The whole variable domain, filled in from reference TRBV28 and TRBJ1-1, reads DVKVTQSSRYLVKRTGEKVFLECVQDMDHENMFWYRQDPGLGLRLIYFSYDVKMKEKGDIPEGYSVSREKKERFSLILESASTNQTSMYLCASSRQGDTEAFFGQGTRLTVV.

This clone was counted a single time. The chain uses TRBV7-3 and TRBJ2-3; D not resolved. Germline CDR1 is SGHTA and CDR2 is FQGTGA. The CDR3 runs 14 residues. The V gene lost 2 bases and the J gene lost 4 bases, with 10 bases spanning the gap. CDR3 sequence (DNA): TGTGCCAGCAGCTTAGGGCTAGGCGCAGATACGCAGTATTTT. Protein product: CASSLGLGADTQYF.

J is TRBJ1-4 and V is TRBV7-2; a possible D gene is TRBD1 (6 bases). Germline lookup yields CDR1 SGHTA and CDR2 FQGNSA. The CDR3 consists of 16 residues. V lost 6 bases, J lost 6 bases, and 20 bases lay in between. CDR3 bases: TGTGCCAGCAGTTCTCCCTCCGGGACACCTTATGAAAAACTGTTTTTT. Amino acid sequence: CASSSPSGTPYEKLFF. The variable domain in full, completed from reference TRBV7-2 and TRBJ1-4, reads GAGVSQSPSNKVTEKGKDVELRCDPISGHTALYWYRQSLGQGLEFLIYFQGNSAPDKSGLPSDRFSAERTGGSVSTLTIQRTQQEDSAVYLCASSSPSGTPYEKLFFGSGTQLSVL.

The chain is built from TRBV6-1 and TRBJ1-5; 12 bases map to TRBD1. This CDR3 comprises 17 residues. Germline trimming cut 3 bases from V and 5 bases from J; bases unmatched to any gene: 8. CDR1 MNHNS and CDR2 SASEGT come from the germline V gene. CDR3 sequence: CASSEELGQGAHQPQHF. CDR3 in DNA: TGTGCCAGCAGTGAGGAACTGGGACAGGGGGCACATCAGCCCCAGCATTTT.

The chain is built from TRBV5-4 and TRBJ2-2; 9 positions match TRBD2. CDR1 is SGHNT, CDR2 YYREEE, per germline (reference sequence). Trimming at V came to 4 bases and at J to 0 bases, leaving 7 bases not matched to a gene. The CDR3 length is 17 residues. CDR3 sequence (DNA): TGTGCCAGCAGCAACCTGGGACTAGCCCCGAACACCGGGGAGCTGTTTTTT. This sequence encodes CASSNLGLAPNTGELFF.

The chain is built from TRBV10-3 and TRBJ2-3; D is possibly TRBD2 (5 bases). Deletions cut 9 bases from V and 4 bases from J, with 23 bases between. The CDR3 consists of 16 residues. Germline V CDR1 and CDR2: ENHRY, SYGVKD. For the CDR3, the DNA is TGTGCCATATCATTCCTGGACCCAAAGGAGGCAGATACGCAGTATTTT. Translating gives CAISFLDPKEADTQYF.

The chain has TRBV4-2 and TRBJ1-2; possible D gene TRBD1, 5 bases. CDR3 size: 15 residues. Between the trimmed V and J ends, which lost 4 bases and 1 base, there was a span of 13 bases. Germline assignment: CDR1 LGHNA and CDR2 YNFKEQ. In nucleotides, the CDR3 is TGTGCCAGCAGCCGTGGGGGATTAAATAACTATGGCTACACCTTC. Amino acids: CASSRGGLNNYGYTF.

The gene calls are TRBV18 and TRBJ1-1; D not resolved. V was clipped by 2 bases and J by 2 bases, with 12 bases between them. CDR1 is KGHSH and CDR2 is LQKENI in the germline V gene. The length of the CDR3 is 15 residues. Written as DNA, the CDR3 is TGTGCCAGCTCACCAATCGCGGACGGTAACACTGAAGCTTTCTTT. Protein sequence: CASSPIADGNTEAFF.

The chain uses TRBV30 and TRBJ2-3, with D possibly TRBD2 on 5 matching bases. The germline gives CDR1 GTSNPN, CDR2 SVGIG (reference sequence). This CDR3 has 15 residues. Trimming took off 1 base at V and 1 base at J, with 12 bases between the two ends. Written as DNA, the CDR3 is TGTGCCTGGAGTGGGCTATGGCGGGGCACAGATACGCAGTATTTT. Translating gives CAWSGLWRGTDTQYF.

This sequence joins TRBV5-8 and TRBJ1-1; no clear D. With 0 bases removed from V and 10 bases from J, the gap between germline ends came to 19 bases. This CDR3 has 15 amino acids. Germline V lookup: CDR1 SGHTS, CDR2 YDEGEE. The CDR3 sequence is CASSLAPKFPHLAFF. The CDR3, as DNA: TGTGCCAGCAGCTTGGCCCCCAAGTTCCCTCATTTAGCTTTCTTT.

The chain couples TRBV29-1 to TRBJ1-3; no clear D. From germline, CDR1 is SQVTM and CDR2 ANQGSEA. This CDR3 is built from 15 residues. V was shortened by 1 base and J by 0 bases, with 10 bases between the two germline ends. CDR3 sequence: CSVEVPASSGNTIYF. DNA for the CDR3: TGCAGCGTTGAAGTCCCAGCCAGCTCTGGAAACACCATATATTTT.

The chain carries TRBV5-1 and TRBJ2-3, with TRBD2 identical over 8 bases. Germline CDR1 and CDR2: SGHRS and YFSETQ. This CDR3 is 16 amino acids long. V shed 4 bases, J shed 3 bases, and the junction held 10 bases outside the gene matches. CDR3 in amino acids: CASSPGGGGTTDTQYF. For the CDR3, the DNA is TGCGCCAGCAGCCCGGGAGGCGGGGGGACGACAGATACGCAGTATTTT.

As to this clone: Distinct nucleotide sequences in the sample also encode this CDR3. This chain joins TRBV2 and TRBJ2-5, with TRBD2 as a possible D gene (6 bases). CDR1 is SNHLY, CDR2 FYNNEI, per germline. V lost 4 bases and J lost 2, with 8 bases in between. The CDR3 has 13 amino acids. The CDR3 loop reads CASSAGTQETQYF. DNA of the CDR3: TGTGCCAGCAGTGCCGGGACTCAAGAGACCCAGTACTTC.

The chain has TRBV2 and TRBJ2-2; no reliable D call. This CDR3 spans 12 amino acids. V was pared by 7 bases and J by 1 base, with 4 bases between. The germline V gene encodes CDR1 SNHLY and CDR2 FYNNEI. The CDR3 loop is CASTGNTGELFF. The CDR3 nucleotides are TGTGCCAGCACAGGGAACACCGGGGAGCTGTTTTTT.

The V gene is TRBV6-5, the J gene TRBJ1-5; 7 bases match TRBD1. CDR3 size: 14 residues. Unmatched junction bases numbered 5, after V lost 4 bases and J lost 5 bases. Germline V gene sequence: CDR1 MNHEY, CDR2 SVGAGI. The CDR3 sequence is CASSFRGRHQPQHF. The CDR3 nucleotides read TGTGCCAGCAGTTTTAGGGGGCGGCATCAGCCCCAGCATTTT.

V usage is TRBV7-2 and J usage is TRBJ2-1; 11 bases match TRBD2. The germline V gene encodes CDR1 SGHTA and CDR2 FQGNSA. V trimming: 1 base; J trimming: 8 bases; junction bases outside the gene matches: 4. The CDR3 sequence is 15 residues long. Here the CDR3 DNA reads TGTGCCAGCAGCTTAGAACTAGCGGGGGTTTATGAGCAGTTCTTC. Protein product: CASSLELAGVYEQFF.

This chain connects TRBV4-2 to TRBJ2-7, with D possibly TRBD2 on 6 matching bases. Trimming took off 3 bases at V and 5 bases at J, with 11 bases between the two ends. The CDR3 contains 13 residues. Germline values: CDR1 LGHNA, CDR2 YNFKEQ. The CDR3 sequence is CASSHPGANEQYF. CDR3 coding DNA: TGTGCCAGCAGCCACCCGGGAGCGAACGAGCAGTACTTC.

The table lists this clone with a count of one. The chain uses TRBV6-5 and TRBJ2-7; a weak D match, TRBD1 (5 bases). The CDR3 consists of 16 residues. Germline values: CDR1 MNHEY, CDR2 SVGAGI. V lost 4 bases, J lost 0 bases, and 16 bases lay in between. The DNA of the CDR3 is TGTGCCAGCAGTTCTGTTCGGACAAGTTCCTCCTACGAGCAGTACTTC. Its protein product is CASSSVRTSSSYEQYF.

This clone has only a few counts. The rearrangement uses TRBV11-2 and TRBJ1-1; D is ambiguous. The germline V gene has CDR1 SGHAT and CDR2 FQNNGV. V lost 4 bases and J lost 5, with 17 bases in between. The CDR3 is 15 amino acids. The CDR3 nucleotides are TGTGCCAGCAGCTACCCCCGGGGTTCGGTGACTGAAGCTTTCTTT. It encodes CASSYPRGSVTEAFF.

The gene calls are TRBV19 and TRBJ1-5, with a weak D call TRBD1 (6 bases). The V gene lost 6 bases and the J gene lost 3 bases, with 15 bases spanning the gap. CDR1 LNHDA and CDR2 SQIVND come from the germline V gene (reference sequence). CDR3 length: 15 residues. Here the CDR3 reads CASSTTGQDNQPQHF. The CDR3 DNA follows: TGTGCCAGTAGCACGACGGGACAAGACAATCAGCCCCAGCATTTT.

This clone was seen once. The CDR3 region has the DNA TGTGCCAGCAGCCTGGGACACGGAAGCAATCAGCCCCAGCATTTT. The encoded protein is CASSLGHGSNQPQHF. This chain links TRBV6-6 with TRBJ1-5; D is perhaps TRBD1 (6 bases). Trimming pared 6 bases from V and 1 base from J, leaving 13 bases between. This CDR3 comprises 15 residues. Germline V gene lookup returns CDR1 MNHNY and CDR2 SVGAGI (reference sequence).

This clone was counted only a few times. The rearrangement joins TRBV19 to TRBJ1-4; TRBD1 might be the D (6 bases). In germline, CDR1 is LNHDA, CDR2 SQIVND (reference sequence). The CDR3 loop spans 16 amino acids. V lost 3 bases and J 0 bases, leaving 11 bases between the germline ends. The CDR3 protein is CASSIGQIATNEKLFF. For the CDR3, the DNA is TGTGCCAGTAGTATCGGACAGATCGCAACTAATGAAAAACTGTTTTTT.